The present TCR beta chain was sequenced within a study of cytomegalovirus exposure and HLA in healthy donors. Data came from immunoSEQ multiplex PCR; TCRdb stores just in-frame clones and leaves some out. The data show roughly 76,000 clones, 94% seen once. Germline values: CDR1 MDHEN, CDR2 SYDVKM. There are 15 residues in the CDR3. With V trimmed by 5 bases and J by 4 bases, 11 bases remained unmatched. The rearrangement uses TRBV28 and TRBJ2-7, with 7 bases fitting TRBD1. The sequence was collected from a man aged 18-30 years in good health and CMV-seropositive. The sequencing input was PBMCs. CDR3 sequence reads: CASSLTGQVGYEQYF. The CDR3 nucleotides read TGTGCCAGCAGTCTTACCGGACAGGTGGGATACGAGCAGTACTTC.